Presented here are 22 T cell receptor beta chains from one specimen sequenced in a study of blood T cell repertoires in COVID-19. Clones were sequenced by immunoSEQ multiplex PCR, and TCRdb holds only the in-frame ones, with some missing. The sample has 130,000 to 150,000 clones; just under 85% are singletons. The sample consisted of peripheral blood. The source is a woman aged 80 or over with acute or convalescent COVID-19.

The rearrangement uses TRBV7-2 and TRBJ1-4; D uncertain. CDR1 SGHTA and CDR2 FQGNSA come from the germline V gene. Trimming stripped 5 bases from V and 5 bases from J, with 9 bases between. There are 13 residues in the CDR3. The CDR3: CASSRDRNEKLFF. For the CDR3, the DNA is TGTGCCAGCAGCCGGGATCGAAATGAAAAACTGTTTTTT.

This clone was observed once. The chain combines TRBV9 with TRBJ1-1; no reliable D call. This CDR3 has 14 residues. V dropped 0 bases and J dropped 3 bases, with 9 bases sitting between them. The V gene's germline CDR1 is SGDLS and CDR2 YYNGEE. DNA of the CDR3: TGTGCCAGCAGCGTAGCTGGCGGGCACACTGAAGCTTTCTTT. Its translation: CASSVAGGHTEAFF.

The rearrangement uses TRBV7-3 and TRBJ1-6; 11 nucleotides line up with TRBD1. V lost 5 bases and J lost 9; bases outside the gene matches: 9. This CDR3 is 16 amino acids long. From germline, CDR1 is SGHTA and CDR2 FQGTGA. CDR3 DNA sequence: TGTGCCAGCAGCCTAGGGACAGGGGGAGGTATTTCACCCCTCCACTTT. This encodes CASSLGTGGGISPLHF.

The CDR3 nucleotides are TGTGCCAGCACAGTTAATGAGCAGTTCTTC. Amino acid sequence: CASTVNEQFF. The genes are TRBV2 and TRBJ2-1, with D unclear. The CDR3 is made up of 10 amino acids. V was clipped by 7 bases and J by 7 bases, with 5 bases between them. The germline CDR1 and CDR2 sequences are SNHLY and FYNNEI. The entire variable domain, with the rest obtained from reference TRBV2 and TRBJ2-1, is as follows: EPEVTQTPSHQVTQMGQEVILRCVPISNHLYFYWYRQILGQKVEFLVSFYNNEISEKSEIFDDQFSVERPDGSNFTLKIRSTKLEDSAMYFCASTVNEQFFGPGTRLTVL.

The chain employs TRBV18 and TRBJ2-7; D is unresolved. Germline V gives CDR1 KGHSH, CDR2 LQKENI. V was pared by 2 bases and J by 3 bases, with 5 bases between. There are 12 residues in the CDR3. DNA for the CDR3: TGTGCCAGCTCACCAGAGAGCTACGAGCAGTACTTC. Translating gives CASSPESYEQYF.

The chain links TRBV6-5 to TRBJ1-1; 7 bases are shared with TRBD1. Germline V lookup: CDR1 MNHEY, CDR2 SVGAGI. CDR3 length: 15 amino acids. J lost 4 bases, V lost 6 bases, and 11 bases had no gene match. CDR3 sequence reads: CASRPPGGLSTEAFF. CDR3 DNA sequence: TGTGCCAGCAGACCTCCAGGGGGGCTGAGCACTGAAGCTTTCTTT.

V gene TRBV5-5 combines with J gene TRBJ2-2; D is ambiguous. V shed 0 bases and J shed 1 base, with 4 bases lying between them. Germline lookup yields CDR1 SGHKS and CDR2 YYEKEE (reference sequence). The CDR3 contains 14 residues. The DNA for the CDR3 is TGTGCCAGCAGCTTGGCAGAGAACACCGGGGAGCTGTTTTTT. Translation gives CASSLAENTGELFF.

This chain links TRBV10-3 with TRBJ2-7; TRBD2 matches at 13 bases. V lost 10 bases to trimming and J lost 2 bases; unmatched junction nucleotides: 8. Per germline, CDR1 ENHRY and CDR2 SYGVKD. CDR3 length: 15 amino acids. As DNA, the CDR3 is TGTGCCAGCAGAGGACTAGCGGGGGACGCCTACGAGCAGTACTTC. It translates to CASRGLAGDAYEQYF.

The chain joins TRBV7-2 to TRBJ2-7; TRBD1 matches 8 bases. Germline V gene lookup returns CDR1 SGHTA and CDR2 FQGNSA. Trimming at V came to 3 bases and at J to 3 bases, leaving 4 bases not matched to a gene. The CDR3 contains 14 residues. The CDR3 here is CASSFDRGFYEQYF. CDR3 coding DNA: TGTGCCAGCAGCTTCGACAGGGGTTTCTACGAGCAGTACTTC. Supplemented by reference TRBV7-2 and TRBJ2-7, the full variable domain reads GAGVSQSPSNKVTEKGKDVELRCDPISGHTALYWYRQSLGQGLEFLIYFQGNSAPDKSGLPSDRFSAERTGGSVSTLTIQRTQQEDSAVYLCASSFDRGFYEQYFGPGTRLTVT.

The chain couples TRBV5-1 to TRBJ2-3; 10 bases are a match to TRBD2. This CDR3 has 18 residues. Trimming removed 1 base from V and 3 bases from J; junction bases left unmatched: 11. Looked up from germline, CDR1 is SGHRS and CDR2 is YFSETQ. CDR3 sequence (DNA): TGCGCCAGCAGCTTGAGGCCCGGGACTAGCGTGAGGACAGATACGCAGTATTTT. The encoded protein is CASSLRPGTSVRTDTQYF.

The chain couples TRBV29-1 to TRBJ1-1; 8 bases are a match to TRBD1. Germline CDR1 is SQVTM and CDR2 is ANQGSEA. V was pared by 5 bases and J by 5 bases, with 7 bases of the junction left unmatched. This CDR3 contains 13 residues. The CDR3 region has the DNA TGCAGCGTTTCGGCAGGGGGCGAAACTGAAGCTTTCTTT. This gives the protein CSVSAGGETEAFF. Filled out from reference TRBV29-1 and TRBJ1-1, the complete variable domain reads SAVISQKPSRDICQRGTSLTIQCQVDSQVTMMFWYRQQPGQSLTLIATANQGSEATYESGFVIDKFPISRPNLTFSTLTVSNMSPEDSSIYLCSVSAGGETEAFFGQGTRLTVV.

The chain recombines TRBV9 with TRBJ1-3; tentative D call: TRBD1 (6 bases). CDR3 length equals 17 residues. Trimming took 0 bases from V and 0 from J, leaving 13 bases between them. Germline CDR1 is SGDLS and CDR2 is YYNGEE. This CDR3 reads CASSVAGQQSSGNTIYF. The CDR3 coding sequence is TGTGCCAGCAGCGTAGCAGGACAGCAGAGCTCTGGAAACACCATATATTTT.

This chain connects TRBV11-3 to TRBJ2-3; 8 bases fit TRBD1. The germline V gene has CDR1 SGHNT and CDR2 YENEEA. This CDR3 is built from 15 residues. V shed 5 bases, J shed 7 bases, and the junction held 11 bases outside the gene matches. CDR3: CASSGPGGNKNTQYF. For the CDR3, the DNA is TGTGCCAGCAGCGGTCCAGGGGGCAACAAGAATACGCAGTATTTT.

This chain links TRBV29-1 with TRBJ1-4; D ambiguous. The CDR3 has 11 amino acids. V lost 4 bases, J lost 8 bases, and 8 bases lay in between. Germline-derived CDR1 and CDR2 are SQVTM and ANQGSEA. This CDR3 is CSVVWQEKLFF. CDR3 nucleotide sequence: TGCAGCGTTGTTTGGCAGGAAAAACTGTTTTTT.

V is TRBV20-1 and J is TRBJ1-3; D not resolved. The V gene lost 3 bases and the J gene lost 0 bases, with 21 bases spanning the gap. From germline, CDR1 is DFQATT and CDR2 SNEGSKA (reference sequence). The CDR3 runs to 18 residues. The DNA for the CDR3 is TGCAGTGCTAGTACCCCTCTCGTAGACTTAAGCTCTGGAAACACCATATATTTT. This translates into CSASTPLVDLSSGNTIYF.

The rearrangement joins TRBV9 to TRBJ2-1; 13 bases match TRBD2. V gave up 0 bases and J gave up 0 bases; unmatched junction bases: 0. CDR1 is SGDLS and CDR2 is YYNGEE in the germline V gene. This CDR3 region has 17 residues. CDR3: CASSVGTSGGSYNEQFF. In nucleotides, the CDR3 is TGTGCCAGCAGCGTAGGGACTAGCGGGGGCTCCTACAATGAGCAGTTCTTC.

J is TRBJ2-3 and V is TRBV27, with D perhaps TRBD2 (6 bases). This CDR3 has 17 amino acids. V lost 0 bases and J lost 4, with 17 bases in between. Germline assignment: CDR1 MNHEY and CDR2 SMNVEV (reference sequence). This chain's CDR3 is CASSLSPGLSRPDTQYF. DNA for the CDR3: TGTGCCAGCAGTTTATCCCCGGGACTTTCACGTCCAGATACGCAGTATTTT.

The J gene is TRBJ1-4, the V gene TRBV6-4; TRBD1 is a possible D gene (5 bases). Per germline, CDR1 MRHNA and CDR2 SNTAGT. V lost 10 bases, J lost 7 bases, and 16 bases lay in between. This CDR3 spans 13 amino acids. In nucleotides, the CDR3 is TGTGCCACGGCGAGAGAAAGGGGTGAAAAACTGTTTTTT. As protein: CATARERGEKLFF.

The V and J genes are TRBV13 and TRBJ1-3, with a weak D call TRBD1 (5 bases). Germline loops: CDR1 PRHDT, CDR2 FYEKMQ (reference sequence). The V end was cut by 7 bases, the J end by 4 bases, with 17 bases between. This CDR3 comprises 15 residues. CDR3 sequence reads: CASIFRWQGGNTIYF. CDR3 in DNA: TGTGCCAGCATCTTTCGGTGGCAGGGCGGAAACACCATATATTTT.

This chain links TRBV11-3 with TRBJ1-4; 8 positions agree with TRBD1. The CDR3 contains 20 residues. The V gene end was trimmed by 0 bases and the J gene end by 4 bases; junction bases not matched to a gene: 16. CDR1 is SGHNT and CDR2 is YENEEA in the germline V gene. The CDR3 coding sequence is TGTGCCAGCAGCTTAGAGCCGGGGACAGGAGAGAGGGGAGATAATGAAAAACTGTTTTTT. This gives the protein CASSLEPGTGERGDNEKLFF.

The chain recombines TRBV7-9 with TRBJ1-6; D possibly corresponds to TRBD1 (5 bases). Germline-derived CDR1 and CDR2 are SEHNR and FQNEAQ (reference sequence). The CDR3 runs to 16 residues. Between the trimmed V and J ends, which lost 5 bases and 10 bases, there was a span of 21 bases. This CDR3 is CASSIYVPIGASPLHF. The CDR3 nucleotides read TGTGCCAGCAGCATCTACGTGCCTATAGGGGCCTCACCCCTCCACTTT.

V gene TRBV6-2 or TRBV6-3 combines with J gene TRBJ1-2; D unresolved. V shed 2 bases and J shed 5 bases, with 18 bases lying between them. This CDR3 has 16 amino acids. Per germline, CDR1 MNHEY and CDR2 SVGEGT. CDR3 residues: CASSYAASLWRYGYTF. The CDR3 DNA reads TGTGCCAGCAGTTACGCGGCCAGCCTGTGGCGATATGGCTACACCTTC.